A single sample is the source of the 26 T cell receptor beta chains below, sequenced in a study of multiple sclerosis patients with progressive multifocal leukoencephalopathy. Time point described: before natalizumab initiation. Produced via immunoSEQ multiplex PCR; TCRdb's table is partial and in-frame only. In the table there are some 31,000 clones, 70% to 90% of which are singletons. Sequenced sample: PBMCs. These receptors all come from a human donor with multiple sclerosis.

V and J are TRBV28 and TRBJ2-7; D possibly corresponds to TRBD1 (6 bases). V was pared by 3 bases and J by 2 bases, with 14 bases between. Germline CDR1 reads MDHEN; CDR2 reads SYDVKM. The CDR3 extends over 15 amino acids. CDR3 protein: CASSFPRPGAYEQYF. The CDR3 region has the DNA TGTGCCAGCAGTTTCCCCCGGCCAGGGGCCTACGAGCAGTACTTC.

This chain joins TRBV6-6 and TRBJ1-5; D gene uncertain. This CDR3 has 13 residues. Looked up from germline, CDR1 is MNHNY and CDR2 is SVGAGI (reference sequence). The V and J ends lost 11 bases and 0 bases respectively, with 11 bases between them. CDR3 nucleotide sequence: TGTGCCGCGGCCCTAAATAGCAATCAGCCCCAGCATTTT. Translated: CAAALNSNQPQHF.

The V gene is TRBV7-9, the J gene TRBJ1-1, with 7 bases that match TRBD1. CDR1 and CDR2 (germline): SEHNR, FQNEAQ (reference sequence). J lost 1 base, V lost 5 bases, and 10 bases had no gene match. CDR3 size: 16 residues. CDR3 coding DNA: TGTGCCAGCAGCCCGAACGACAGGGCCCCGAACACTGAAGCTTTCTTT. It translates to CASSPNDRAPNTEAFF.

The gene calls are TRBV27 and TRBJ2-1; TRBD2 aligns across 14 bases. CDR3 length: 16 residues. V dropped 4 bases and J dropped 3; count of bases not matched to a gene: 2. The germline CDR1 and CDR2 sequences are MNHEY and SMNVEV (reference sequence). This chain's CDR3 is CASSSGTSGSYNEQFF. The DNA for the CDR3 is TGTGCCAGCAGTTCCGGGACTAGCGGGAGCTACAATGAGCAGTTCTTC.

The chain uses TRBV7-2 and TRBJ2-1, with TRBD2 as a possible D gene (6 bases). The germline gives CDR1 SGHTA, CDR2 FQGNSA. V was trimmed by 5 bases and J by 5 bases, leaving 16 bases between them. The length of the CDR3 is 15 residues. CDR3 coding DNA: TGTGCCAGCAGCCCTCAAGGGACTGTTAACAATGAGCAGTTCTTC. The encoded protein is CASSPQGTVNNEQFF. Based on the CDR3 plus reference TRBV7-2 and TRBJ2-1, the full variable domain is GAGVSQSPSNKVTEKGKDVELRCDPISGHTALYWYRQSLGQGLEFLIYFQGNSAPDKSGLPSDRFSAERTGGSVSTLTIQRTQQEDSAVYLCASSPQGTVNNEQFFGPGTRLTVL.

The gene calls are TRBV7-9 and TRBJ2-3, with D unclear. Germline assignment: CDR1 SEHNR and CDR2 FQNEAQ (reference sequence). The CDR3 contains 14 residues. The V end lost 5 bases, the J end lost 2 bases, and 11 bases lay between the germline ends. The CDR3 sequence: CASSPSAYTDTQYF. The CDR3 DNA follows: TGTGCCAGCAGCCCATCGGCATACACAGATACGCAGTATTTT.

The chain links TRBV7-8 to TRBJ1-5, with D unclear. The length of the CDR3 is 14 residues. Germline CDR1 is SGHVS and CDR2 is FQNEAQ. The V end lost 5 bases, the J end lost 0 bases, and 8 bases lay between the germline ends. The chain's CDR3 is CASSLRDSNQPQHF. The CDR3 DNA sequence: TGTGCCAGCAGCCTCCGTGATAGCAATCAGCCCCAGCATTTT.

This chain uses TRBV28 with TRBJ2-2; D call uncertain. Per germline, CDR1 MDHEN and CDR2 SYDVKM. Trimming removed 5 bases at V and 4 bases at J, with 8 bases between. There are 13 residues in the CDR3. DNA for the CDR3: TGTGCCAGCAGTCTATTGGGCACCGGGGAGCTGTTTTTT. It specifies CASSLLGTGELFF.

This chain connects TRBV5-1 to TRBJ2-2, with D unclear. Trimming took off 4 bases at V and 3 bases at J, with 7 bases between the two ends. The germline gives CDR1 SGHRS, CDR2 YFSETQ. CDR3 length: 13 amino acids. Here the CDR3 reads CASSPFDTGELFF. The CDR3 DNA reads TGCGCCAGCAGCCCTTTCGACACCGGGGAGCTGTTTTTT.

This clone was found a few times. The chain employs TRBV18 and TRBJ1-4; 9 bases are a match to TRBD1. Germline CDR1 is KGHSH and CDR2 is LQKENI. Trimming cost V 2 bases and J 5 bases; bases outside gene matches: 3. CDR3 length equals 15 residues. The DNA of the CDR3 is TGTGCCAGCTCACCAACGGGACAGGGAAATGAAAAACTGTTTTTT. It is translated as CASSPTGQGNEKLFF.

The gene calls are TRBV6-1 and TRBJ1-5; TRBD1 might be the D (5 bases). The germline V gene encodes CDR1 MNHNS and CDR2 SASEGT. The CDR3 runs 14 residues. V lost 2 bases, J lost 4 bases, and 9 bases lay in between. The CDR3 bases are TGTGCCAGCAGTGAATCGGGGGGTAATCAGCCCCAGCATTTT. Translating gives CASSESGGNQPQHF.

The chain couples TRBV6-5 to TRBJ2-1; TRBD1 aligns across 9 bases. Germline V gives CDR1 MNHEY, CDR2 SVGAGI. V shed 7 bases and J 6 bases; nucleotides not matched to a gene: 4. The CDR3 consists of 13 residues. CDR3 nucleotides: TGTGCCAGCAATAGACAGGGGGGCAATGAGCAGTTCTTC. The encoded protein is CASNRQGGNEQFF.

The chain uses TRBV6-1 and TRBJ2-2; TRBD1 might be the D (6 bases). With 8 bases removed from V and 5 bases from J, the gap between germline ends came to 18 bases. Germline values: CDR1 MNHNS, CDR2 SASEGT. This CDR3 has 15 amino acids. Here the CDR3 reads CASVGQQARTGELFF. For the CDR3, the DNA is TGTGCCAGCGTCGGACAGCAGGCGAGAACCGGGGAGCTGTTTTTT.

The chain carries TRBV6-5 and TRBJ1-6; the D is unclear. Looked up from germline, CDR1 is MNHEY and CDR2 is SVGAGI. V was trimmed by 5 bases and J by 7 bases, leaving 12 bases between them. CDR3 size: 14 residues. The CDR3 bases are TGTGCCAGCAGTCTGGACGGGAGGAATTCACCCCTCCACTTT. This gives the protein CASSLDGRNSPLHF.

This clone was picked up one time. This chain links TRBV28 with TRBJ2-1; tentative D call: TRBD1 (6 bases). With 6 bases removed from V and 1 base from J, the gap between germline ends came to 10 bases. This CDR3 is built from 14 residues. Germline CDR1 is MDHEN and CDR2 is SYDVKM. CDR3 residues: CASRADSSYNEQFF. In nucleotides, the CDR3 is TGTGCCAGCAGGGCGGACAGTTCCTACAATGAGCAGTTCTTC.

The chain employs TRBV9 and TRBJ2-7, with D possibly being TRBD1 or TRBD2 (6 bases each). Germline V gives CDR1 SGDLS, CDR2 YYNGEE. The CDR3 consists of 14 residues. Deletions cut 3 bases from V and 2 bases from J, with 12 bases between. Here the CDR3 DNA reads TGTGCCAGCAGCGAAGGGGGGCTTCCCTACGAGCAGTACTTC. Amino acid sequence: CASSEGGLPYEQYF.

This rearrangement joins TRBV19 to TRBJ1-1; a possible D gene is TRBD1 (5 bases). The CDR3 has 14 residues. Germline CDR1 LNHDA, CDR2 SQIVND (reference sequence). The germline V and J ends were trimmed by 6 bases and 5 bases, with 16 bases remaining between them. CDR3 sequence (DNA): TGTGCCAGTAGGGGTCCCGGGACGGGGACTGAAGCTTTCTTT. It encodes CASRGPGTGTEAFF.

The V call is TRBV28, the J call TRBJ1-4, with D perhaps matching TRBD1 (6 bases). The CDR3 has 15 residues. Per germline, CDR1 MDHEN and CDR2 SYDVKM. V was pared by 6 bases and J by 6 bases, with 17 bases between. The CDR3 bases are TGTGCCAGCAGAATTCAACAGGGCTGGGATGAAAAACTGTTTTTT. Protein: CASRIQQGWDEKLFF.

This clone showed up just once. The chain has TRBV19 and TRBJ1-1; D is possibly TRBD1 (6 bases). This CDR3 is built from 13 residues. V lost 5 bases and J lost 7, with 14 bases in between. Germline V gene data show CDR1 as LNHDA and CDR2 as SQIVND (reference sequence). The CDR3 nucleotides read TGTGCCAGTAGTCCCCAGGGGCCGGGTGAAGCTTTCTTT. It codes for CASSPQGPGEAFF.

The chain combines TRBV25-1 with TRBJ1-2; D is possibly TRBD1 (6 bases). The ends were cut back, 3 bases at V and 6 bases at J, with 8 bases in the middle. Germline V CDR1 and CDR2: MGHDK, SYGVNS. The CDR3 is 12 residues long. This CDR3 is CASSERGNGYTF. The CDR3 DNA reads as TGTGCCAGCAGTGAGAGGGGGAATGGCTACACCTTC.

V and J are TRBV5-8 and TRBJ1-5; D is unclear. Germline V gives CDR1 SGHTS, CDR2 YDEGEE. The CDR3 consists of 12 residues. Trimming removed 3 bases from V and 7 bases from J, with 8 bases in between. CDR3 nucleotide sequence: TGTGCCAGCAGCTGGGGATTCCAGCCCCAGCATTTT. This sequence encodes CASSWGFQPQHF.

This chain joins TRBV7-6 and TRBJ1-5; 8 nucleotides agree with TRBD1. The CDR3 loop spans 16 amino acids. With 1 base clipped from V and 4 bases from J, the junction kept 6 bases outside the gene matches. Germline V gives CDR1 SGHVS, CDR2 FNYEAQ. CDR3 protein: CASSLGPGQENQPQHF. In DNA, the CDR3 is TGTGCCAGCAGCTTAGGTCCGGGACAGGAGAATCAGCCCCAGCATTTT. The complete variable domain, with remaining parts taken from reference TRBV7-6 and TRBJ1-5, reads GAGVSQSPRYKVTKRGQDVALRCDPISGHVSLYWYRQALGQGPEFLTYFNYEAQQDKSGLPNDRFSAERPEGSISTLTIQRTEQRDSAMYRCASSLGPGQENQPQHFGDGTRLSIL.

The chain recombines TRBV5-4 with TRBJ2-7; 9 bases map to TRBD1. This CDR3 is 13 amino acids long. The ends lost 1 base at V and 5 bases at J; junction bases unmatched: 1. CDR1 SGHNT and CDR2 YYREEE come from the germline V gene (reference sequence). CDR3 sequence: CASSLRTGDEQYF. CDR3 in DNA: TGTGCCAGCAGCTTGCGGACAGGGGACGAGCAGTACTTC.

The chain links TRBV5-1 to TRBJ2-3; D is unresolved. CDR1 is SGHRS and CDR2 is YFSETQ in the germline V gene. V gave up 1 base and J gave up 1 base, with 7 bases separating them. The CDR3 totals 14 residues. The CDR3 region is CASSLSSGTDTQYF. The CDR3 nucleotides are TGCGCCAGCAGCTTGTCTAGTGGCACAGATACGCAGTATTTT.

This rearrangement joins TRBV6-1 to TRBJ2-7; possibly TRBD1 for D (5 bases). The CDR3 has 15 amino acids. The germline CDR1 and CDR2 sequences are MNHNS and SASEGT. The V end was cut by 1 base, the J end by 0 bases, with 10 bases between. The CDR3 DNA follows: TGTGCCAGCAGTGAAGGGTCAGGGCTCTCCTACGAGCAGTACTTC. This gives the protein CASSEGSGLSYEQYF.

This clone showed up just a few times. The chain has TRBV19 and TRBJ1-1; D is unresolved. There are 13 residues in the CDR3. Trimming stripped 2 bases from V and 3 bases from J, with 7 bases between. In germline, CDR1 is LNHDA, CDR2 SQIVND (reference sequence). The CDR3 here is CASSISPDTEAFF. In nucleotides, the CDR3 is TGTGCCAGTAGTATATCTCCGGACACTGAAGCTTTCTTT.